This TCR beta chain emerged from a study of T cell repertoires in cytomegalovirus infection. About the study: Based on public TCR beta signatures, there were indications of CMV infection and of a matching HLA type. Points from the study as a whole: Clonotype analysis showed dominance of the ex vivo response by HLA-C-restricted CMV-specific TCR beta clonotypes. The cumulative frequency of public TCR beta families identified carriers of CMV plus the relevant HLA.

This clonotype was seen ten or more times. The antigen is not known. TCRdb processed the reads anew with MiXCR; each CDR3 protein has one entry. The data contain more than 90,000 distinct CDR3 sequences, about 9.4% of them singletons. The clonotype was recovered from a human donor in good health (CMV status not recorded). Some clones in this sample may be carry-over from other donors' samples. Sequencing was performed on PBMCs, sequenced either directly or after in vitro stimulation (not recorded which).

In DNA, the CDR3 is TGTGCCAGCAGCCAAGAAAACAGATACAGGGAGACCCAGTACTTC. Protein product: CASSQENRYRETQYF. This chain links TRBV14 with TRBJ2-5, with D possibly TRBD1 on 5 matching bases. This CDR3 is built from 15 residues. V was trimmed by 0 bases and J by 5 bases, leaving 13 bases between them. The germline V gene has CDR1 SGHDN and CDR2 FVKESK.